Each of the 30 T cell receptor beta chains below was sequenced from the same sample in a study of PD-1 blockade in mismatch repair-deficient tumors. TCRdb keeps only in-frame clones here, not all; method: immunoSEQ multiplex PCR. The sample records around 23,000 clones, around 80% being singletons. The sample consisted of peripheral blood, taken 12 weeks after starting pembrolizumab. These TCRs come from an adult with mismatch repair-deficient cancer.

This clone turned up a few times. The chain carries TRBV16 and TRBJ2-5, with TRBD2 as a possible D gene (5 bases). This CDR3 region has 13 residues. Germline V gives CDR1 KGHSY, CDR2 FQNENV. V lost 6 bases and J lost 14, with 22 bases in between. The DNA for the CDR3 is TGTGCCAGCAGGACGGAGGTAGGGCCTGATGTCTACTTC. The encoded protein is CASRTEVGPDVYF.

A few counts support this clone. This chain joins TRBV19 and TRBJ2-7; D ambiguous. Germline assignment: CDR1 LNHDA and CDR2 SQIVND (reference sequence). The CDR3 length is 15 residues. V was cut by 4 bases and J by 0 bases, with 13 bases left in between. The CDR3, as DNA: TGTGCCAGTAGTAAAGTCGGGCGGCCCTCCTACGAGCAGTACTTC. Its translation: CASSKVGRPSYEQYF.

This chain's CDR3 is CASRTQRAKNIQYF. The CDR3 DNA reads TGTGCCAGCAGAACCCAGAGAGCCAAAAACATTCAGTACTTC. The rearrangement links TRBV6-4 to TRBJ2-4, with no clear D. Germline loops: CDR1 MRHNA, CDR2 SNTAGT. Trimming took 6 bases from V and 0 from J, leaving 9 bases between them. The CDR3 is 14 residues long.

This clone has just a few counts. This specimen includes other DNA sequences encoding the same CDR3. CDR3 region: CATSRDTGSGANVLTF. As DNA, the CDR3 is TGTGCCACCAGCAGAGATACAGGGTCTGGGGCCAACGTCCTGACTTTC. The J gene is TRBJ2-6, the V gene TRBV15; tentatively, D is TRBD1 (6 bases). Germline CDR1 is LNHNV and CDR2 is YYDKDF (reference sequence). Trimming cost V 0 bases and J 1 base, with 7 bases left between them. The CDR3 covers 16 residues.

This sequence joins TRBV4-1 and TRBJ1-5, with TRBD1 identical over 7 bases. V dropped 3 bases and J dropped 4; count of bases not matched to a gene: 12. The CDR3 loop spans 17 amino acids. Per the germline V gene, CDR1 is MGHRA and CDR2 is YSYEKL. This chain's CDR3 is CASSHALRDRANQPQHF. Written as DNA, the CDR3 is TGCGCCAGCAGCCACGCACTCCGGGACAGAGCTAATCAGCCCCAGCATTTT.

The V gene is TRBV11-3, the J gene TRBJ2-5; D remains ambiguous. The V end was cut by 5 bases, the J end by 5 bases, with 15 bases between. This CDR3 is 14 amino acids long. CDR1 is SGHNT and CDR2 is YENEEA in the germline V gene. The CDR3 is CASSPGIVWETQYF. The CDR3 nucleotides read TGTGCCAGCAGCCCAGGTATCGTCTGGGAGACCCAGTACTTC.

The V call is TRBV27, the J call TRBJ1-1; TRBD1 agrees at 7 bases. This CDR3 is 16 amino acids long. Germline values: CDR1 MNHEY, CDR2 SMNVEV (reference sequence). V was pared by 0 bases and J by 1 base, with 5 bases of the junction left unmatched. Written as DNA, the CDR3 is TGTGCCAGCAGTTTATCCCTCAGGGGGGAGAACACTGAAGCTTTCTTT. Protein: CASSLSLRGENTEAFF.

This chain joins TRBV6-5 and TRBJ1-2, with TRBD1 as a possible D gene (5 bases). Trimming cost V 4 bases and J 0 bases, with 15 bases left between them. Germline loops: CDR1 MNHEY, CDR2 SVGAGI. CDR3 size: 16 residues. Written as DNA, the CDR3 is TGTGCCAGCAGTTCGCCGAGGGAAGGGGCTAACTATGGCTACACCTTC. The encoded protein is CASSSPREGANYGYTF.

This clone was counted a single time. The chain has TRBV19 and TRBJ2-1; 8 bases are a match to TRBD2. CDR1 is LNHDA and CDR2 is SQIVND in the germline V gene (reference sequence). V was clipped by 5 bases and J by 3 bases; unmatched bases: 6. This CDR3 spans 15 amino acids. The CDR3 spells CASSQGLGVYNEQFF. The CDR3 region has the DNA TGTGCCAGTAGTCAGGGACTAGGGGTCTACAATGAGCAGTTCTTC.

The CDR3 bases are TGTGCCAGCAGCTTATTGGAGGGGCTCACTAGCATGGAGACCCAGTACTTC. This translates into CASSLLEGLTSMETQYF. The gene calls are TRBV11-2 and TRBJ2-5; possibly TRBD2 for D (6 bases). The germline CDR1 and CDR2 sequences are SGHAT and FQNNGV. The V end was cut by 2 bases, the J end by 5 bases, with 21 bases between. The CDR3 is 17 amino acids.

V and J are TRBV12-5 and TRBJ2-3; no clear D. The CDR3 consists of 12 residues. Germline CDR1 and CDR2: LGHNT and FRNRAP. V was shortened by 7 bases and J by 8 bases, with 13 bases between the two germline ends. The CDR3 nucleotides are TGTGCTAGTGCCGAGAACCAGCGTACGCAGTATTTT. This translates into CASAENQRTQYF.

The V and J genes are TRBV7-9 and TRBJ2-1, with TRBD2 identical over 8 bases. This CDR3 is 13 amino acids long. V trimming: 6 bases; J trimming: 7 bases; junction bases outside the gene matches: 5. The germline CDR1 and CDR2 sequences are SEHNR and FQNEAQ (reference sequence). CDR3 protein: CASRLAALNEQFF. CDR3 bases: TGTGCCAGCAGACTAGCGGCCTTAAATGAGCAGTTCTTC.

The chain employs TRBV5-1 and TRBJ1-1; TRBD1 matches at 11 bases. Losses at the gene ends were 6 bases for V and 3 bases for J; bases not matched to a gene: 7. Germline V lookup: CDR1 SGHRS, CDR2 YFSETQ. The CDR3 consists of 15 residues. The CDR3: CASTLGQGAYTEAFF. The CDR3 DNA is TGCGCCAGCACCCTCGGACAGGGGGCATACACTGAAGCTTTCTTT.

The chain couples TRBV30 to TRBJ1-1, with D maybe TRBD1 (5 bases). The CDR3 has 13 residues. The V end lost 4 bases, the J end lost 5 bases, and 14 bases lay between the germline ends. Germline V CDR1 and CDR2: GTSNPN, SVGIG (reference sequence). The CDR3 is CAWMKAGGTEAFF. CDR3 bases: TGTGCCTGGATGAAGGCGGGGGGTACTGAAGCTTTCTTT.

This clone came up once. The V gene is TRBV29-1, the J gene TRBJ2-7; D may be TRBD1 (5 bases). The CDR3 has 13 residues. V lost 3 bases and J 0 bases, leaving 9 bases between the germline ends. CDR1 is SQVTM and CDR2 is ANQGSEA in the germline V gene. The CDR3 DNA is TGCAGCGTTGATGCAGGGAACTCCTACGAGCAGTACTTC. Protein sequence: CSVDAGNSYEQYF.

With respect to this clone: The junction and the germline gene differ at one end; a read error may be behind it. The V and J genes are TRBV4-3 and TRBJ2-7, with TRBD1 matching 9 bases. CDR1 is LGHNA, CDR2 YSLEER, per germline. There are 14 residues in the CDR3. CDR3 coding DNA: TGCGCCAGCAGCCAAACAGGGGGCTCCCACGAGCAGTACTTC. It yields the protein CASSQTGGSHEQYF.

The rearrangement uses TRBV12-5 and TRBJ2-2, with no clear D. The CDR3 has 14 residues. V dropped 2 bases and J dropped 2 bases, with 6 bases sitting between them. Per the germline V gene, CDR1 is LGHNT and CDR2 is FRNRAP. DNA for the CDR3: TGTGCTAGTGGTTTGCATCCAAACACCGGGGAGCTGTTTTTT. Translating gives CASGLHPNTGELFF.

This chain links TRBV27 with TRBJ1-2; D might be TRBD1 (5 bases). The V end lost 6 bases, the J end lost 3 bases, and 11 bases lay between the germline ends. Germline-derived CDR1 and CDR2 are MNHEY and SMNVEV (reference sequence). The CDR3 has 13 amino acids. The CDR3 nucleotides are TGTGCCAGCAGGAGGGACCCCGACTATGGCTACACCTTC. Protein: CASRRDPDYGYTF.

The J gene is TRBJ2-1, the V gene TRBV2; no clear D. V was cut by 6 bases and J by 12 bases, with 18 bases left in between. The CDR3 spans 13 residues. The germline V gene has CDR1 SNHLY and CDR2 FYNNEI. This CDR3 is CASRGVGRGGQFF. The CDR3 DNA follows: TGTGCCAGCAGGGGTGTCGGACGAGGCGGGCAGTTCTTC.

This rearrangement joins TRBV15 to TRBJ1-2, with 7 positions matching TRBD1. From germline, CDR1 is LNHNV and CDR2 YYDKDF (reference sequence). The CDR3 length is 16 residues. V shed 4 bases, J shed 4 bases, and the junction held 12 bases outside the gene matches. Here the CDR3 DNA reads TGTGCCACCAGCACAACCCCCGGACAGGCCCTCTATGGCTACACCTTC. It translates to CATSTTPGQALYGYTF.

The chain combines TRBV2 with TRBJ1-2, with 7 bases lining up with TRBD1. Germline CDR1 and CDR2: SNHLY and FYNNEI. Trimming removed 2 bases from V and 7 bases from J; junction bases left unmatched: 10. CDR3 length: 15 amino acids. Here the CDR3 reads CASSEMTEGARGYTF. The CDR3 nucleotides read TGTGCCAGCAGTGAAATGACCGAGGGGGCGCGTGGCTACACCTTC.

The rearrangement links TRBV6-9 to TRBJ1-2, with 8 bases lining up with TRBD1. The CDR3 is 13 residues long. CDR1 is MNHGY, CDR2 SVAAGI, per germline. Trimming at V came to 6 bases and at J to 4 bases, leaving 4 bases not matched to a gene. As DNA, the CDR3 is TGTGCCAGCAGCCCAGGGGGCGGCTATGGCTACACCTTC. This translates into CASSPGGGYGYTF.

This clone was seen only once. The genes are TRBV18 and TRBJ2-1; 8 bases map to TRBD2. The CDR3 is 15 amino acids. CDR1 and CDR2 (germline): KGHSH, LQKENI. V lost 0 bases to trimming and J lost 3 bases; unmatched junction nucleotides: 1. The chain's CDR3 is CASSPPRGGYNEQFF. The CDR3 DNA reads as TGTGCCAGCTCACCACCCCGGGGGGGCTACAATGAGCAGTTCTTC.

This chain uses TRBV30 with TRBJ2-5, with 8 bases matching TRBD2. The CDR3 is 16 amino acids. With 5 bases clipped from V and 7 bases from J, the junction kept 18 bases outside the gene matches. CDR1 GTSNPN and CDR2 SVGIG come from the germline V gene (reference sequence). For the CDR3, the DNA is TGTGCCTGGTCTATAACCGGGACTAGAAGGGGACTGACCCAGTACTTC. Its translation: CAWSITGTRRGLTQYF.

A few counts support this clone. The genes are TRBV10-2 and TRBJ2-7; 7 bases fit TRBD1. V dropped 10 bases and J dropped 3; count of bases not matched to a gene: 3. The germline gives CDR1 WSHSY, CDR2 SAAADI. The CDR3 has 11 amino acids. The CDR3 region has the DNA TGCGCCACGGGACAGATCTACGAGCAGTACTTC. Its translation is CATGQIYEQYF.

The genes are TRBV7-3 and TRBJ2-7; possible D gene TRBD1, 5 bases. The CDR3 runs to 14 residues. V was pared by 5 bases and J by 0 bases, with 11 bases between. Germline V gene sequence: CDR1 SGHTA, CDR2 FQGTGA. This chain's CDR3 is CASSPSDTSYEQYF. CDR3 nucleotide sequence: TGTGCCAGCAGCCCTTCGGACACCTCCTACGAGCAGTACTTC.

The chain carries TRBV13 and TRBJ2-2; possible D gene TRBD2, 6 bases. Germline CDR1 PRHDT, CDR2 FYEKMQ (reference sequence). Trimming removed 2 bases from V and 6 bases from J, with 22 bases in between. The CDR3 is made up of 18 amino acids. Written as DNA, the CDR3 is TGTGCCAGCAGCTTACCCACTAGCTTGGGGAGATGGGCCGGGGAGCTGTTTTTT. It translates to CASSLPTSLGRWAGELFF.

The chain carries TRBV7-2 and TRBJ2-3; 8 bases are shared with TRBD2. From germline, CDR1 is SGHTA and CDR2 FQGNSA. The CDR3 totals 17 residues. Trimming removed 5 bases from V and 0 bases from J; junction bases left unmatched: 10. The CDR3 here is CASSKRAGGISTDTQYF. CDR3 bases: TGTGCCAGCAGCAAAAGGGCGGGGGGAATTAGCACAGATACGCAGTATTTT.

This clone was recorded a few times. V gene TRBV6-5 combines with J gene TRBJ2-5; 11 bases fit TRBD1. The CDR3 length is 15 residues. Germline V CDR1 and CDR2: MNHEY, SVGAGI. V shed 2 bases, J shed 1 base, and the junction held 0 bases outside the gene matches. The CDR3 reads CASSYGTGGQETQYF. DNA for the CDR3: TGTGCCAGCAGTTACGGGACAGGGGGCCAAGAGACCCAGTACTTC.

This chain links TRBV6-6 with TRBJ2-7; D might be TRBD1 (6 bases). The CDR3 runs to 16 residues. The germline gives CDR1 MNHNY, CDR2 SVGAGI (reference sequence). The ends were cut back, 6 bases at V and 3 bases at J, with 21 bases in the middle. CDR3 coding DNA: TGTGCCAGCAGCCCCGGGACACTACGAGCCCTCTACGAGCAGTACTTC. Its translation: CASSPGTLRALYEQYF.